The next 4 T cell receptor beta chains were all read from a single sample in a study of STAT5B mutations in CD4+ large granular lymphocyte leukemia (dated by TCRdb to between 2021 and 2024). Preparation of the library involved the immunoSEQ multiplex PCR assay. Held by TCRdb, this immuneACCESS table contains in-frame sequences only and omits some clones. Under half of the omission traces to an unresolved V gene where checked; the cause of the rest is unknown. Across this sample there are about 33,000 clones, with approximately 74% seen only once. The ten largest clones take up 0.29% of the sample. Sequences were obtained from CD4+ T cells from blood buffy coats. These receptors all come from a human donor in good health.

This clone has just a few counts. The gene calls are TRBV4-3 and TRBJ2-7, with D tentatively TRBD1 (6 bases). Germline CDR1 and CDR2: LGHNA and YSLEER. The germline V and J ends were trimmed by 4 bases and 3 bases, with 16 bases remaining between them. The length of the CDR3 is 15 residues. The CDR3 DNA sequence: TGCGCCAGCAGCCGAGCCCAGCAGGACAGCTACGAGCAGTACTTC. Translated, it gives CASSRAQQDSYEQYF.

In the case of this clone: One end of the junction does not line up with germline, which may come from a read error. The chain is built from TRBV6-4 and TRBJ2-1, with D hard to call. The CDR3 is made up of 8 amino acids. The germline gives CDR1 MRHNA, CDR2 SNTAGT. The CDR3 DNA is TGCGTCGTAAATGAGCAGTTCTTC. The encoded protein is CVVNEQFF.

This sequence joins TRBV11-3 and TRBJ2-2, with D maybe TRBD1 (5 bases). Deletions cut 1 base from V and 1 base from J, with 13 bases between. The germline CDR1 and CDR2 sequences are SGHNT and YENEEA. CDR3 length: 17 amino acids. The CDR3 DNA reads TGTGCCAGCAGCTTAGTTTCTCGTCAGGGGAACACCGGGGAGCTGTTTTTT. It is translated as CASSLVSRQGNTGELFF.

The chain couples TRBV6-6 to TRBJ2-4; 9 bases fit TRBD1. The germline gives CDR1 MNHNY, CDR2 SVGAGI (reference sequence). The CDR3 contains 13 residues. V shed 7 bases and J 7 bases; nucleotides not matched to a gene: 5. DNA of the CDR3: TGTGCCAGCACCAGGGACAGGGACAACATTCAGTACTTC. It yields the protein CASTRDRDNIQYF.